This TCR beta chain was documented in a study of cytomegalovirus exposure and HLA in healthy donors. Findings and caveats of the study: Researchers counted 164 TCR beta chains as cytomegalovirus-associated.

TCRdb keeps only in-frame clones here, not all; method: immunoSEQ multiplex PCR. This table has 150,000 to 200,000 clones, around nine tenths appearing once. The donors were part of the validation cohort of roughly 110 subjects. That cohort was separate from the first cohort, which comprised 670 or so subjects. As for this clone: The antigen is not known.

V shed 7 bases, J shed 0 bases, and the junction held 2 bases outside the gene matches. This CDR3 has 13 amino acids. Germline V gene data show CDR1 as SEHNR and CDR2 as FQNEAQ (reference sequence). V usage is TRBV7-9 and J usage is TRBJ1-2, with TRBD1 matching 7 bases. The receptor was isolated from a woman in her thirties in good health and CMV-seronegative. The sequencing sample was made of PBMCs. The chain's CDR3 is CASMDRSNYGYTF. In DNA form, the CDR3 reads TGTGCCAGCATGGACAGGTCTAACTATGGCTACACCTTC.